A selection of T cell receptor beta chains follows, all from one sample in a study of cytomegalovirus exposure and HLA in healthy donors. Repertoires were generated with immunoSEQ multiplex PCR, while TCRdb's copy carries only in-frame clones and drops some. The sample records fewer than 200,000 clones, about 72% being singletons. The sequenced material came from PBMCs. Receptors were obtained from a human donor in good health. CDR3s include the opening cysteine and the closing phenylalanine or tryptophan. Each record gives: D gene, clone size, CDR3 length, V gene, J gene, CDR3 DNA, CDR3 protein. The D gene is left open where the match is weak. The size of a clone is reported for some rows only, either as once, few or many, or as a class for expanded clones.

>.|.|14|TRBV6-6|TRBJ2-3
TGTGCCAGCCTGCGACAGGCTATTACAGATACGCAGTATTTT
CASLRQAITDTQYF
>TRBD2|.|14|TRBV5-1|TRBJ2-1
TGCGCCAGCAGCTTAAGCGGGGGGGCCGGTGAGCAGTTCTTC
CASSLSGGAGEQFF
>.|.|14|TRBV7-2|TRBJ1-3
TGTGCCAGCAGCACGGGGATTACTGGAAACACCATATATTTT
CASSTGITGNTIYF
>.|.|15|TRBV5-4|TRBJ2-7
TGTGCCAGCAGCTTGGGGGAAGCCCGGGGTTACGAGCAGTACTTC
CASSLGEARGYEQYF
>TRBD1|few|14|TRBV2|TRBJ2-5
TGTGCCAGCGGCGGGGAGGGACAGGGGGAGACCCAGTACTTC
CASGGEGQGETQYF
>.|.|14|TRBV6-5|TRBJ1-1
TGTGCCAGCAGTTACTCGAAATATGAGGGCGGAGAAATTTTT
CASSYSKYEGGEIF
>.|.|15|TRBV18|TRBJ1-4
TGTGCCAGCTCCCTACCCAGGGAAGGTGGCGAAAAACTGTTTTTT
CASSLPREGGEKLFF
>TRBD1|.|15|TRBV19|TRBJ2-4
TGTGCCAGTAGTAGTCAGGGGGCTGGCAAAAACATTCAGTACTTC
CASSSQGAGKNIQYF
>.|few|14|TRBV6-5|TRBJ2-7
TGTGCCAGCAGTACTTACCAAAACTCCTACGAGCAGTACTTC
CASSTYQNSYEQYF
>TRBD1|.|15|TRBV6-5|TRBJ1-2
TGTGCCAGCAGACGATCACAGGGGAGCCCCTATGGCTACACCTTC
CASRRSQGSPYGYTF
>.|once|15|TRBV2|TRBJ1-5
TGTGCCACCGCACGGTGGGGCGCGGGCAATCAGCCCCAGCATTTT
CATARWGAGNQPQHF
>.|.|14|TRBV4-1|TRBJ1-2
TGCGCCAGCAGCCAAGTAGGAAGGAGATATGGCTACACCTTC
CASSQVGRRYGYTF
>TRBD1|.|14|TRBV2|TRBJ1-5
TGTGCCAGCAGTGAGGGCAGGGGGTATCAGCCCCAGCATTTT
CASSEGRGYQPQHF
>.|.|13|TRBV9|TRBJ2-3
TGTGCCAGCAGCCCCCTGGAGGCAGATACGCAGTATTTT
CASSPLEADTQYF
>TRBD1|few|14|TRBV6-5|TRBJ1-4
TGTGCCAGCAGTGAGACAGGGGGCGTAGAAAAACTGTTTTTT
CASSETGGVEKLFF
>TRBD1|.|14|TRBV18|TRBJ1-5
TGTGCCAGCTCACCGGGACAGGGGGGGCAGCCCCAGCATTTT
CASSPGQGGQPQHF
>TRBD1|.|12|TRBV5-1|TRBJ2-7
TGCGCCAGCAGCTTTACAGGGGACGAGCAGTACTTC
CASSFTGDEQYF
>.|.|15|TRBV10-3|TRBJ2-5
TGTGCCATCAGTGAGCGCTCGGGCAGGGAAGAGACCCAGTACTTC
CAISERSGREETQYF
>.|.|14|TRBV19|TRBJ1-6
TGTGCCAGTAGTATACGCTCCCAGTATTCACCCCTCCACTTT
CASSIRSQYSPLHF
>.|.|15|TRBV5-6|TRBJ1-5
TGTGCCAGCAGCGGGCTCGCGAATAGCAATCAGCCCCAGCATTTT
CASSGLANSNQPQHF
>TRBD1|.|14|TRBV15|TRBJ2-7
TGTGCCACCCGCTCGACAGGGAGCTCCTACGAGCAGTACTTC
CATRSTGSSYEQYF
>.|.|15|TRBV5-6|TRBJ1-6
TGTGCCAGCAGCCTCTCTGACAGGTTAGGGTCACCCCTCCACTTT
CASSLSDRLGSPLHF
>.|.|15|TRBV9|TRBJ2-3
TGTGCCAGCAGCGTCGGACTTCGATATTCAGATACGCAGTATTTT
CASSVGLRYSDTQYF
>.|.|15|TRBV6-5|TRBJ1-6
TGTGCCAGCAGTTACTCGGGGGGGCCTAATTCACCCCTCCACTTT
CASSYSGGPNSPLHF
>.|.|15|TRBV5-1|TRBJ1-1
TGCGCCAGCAGCGAAAGGACAGCAAGGGACACTGAAGCTTTCTTT
CASSERTARDTEAFF
>TRBD1|.|16|TRBV5-1|TRBJ1-5
TGCGCCAGCAGCTTGGGGACAGGGAGTAGCAATCAGCCCCAGCATTTT
CASSLGTGSSNQPQHF
>.|.|16|TRBV2|TRBJ1-1
TGTGCCAGCAGTGATTTCAGGACAGACCCGAACACTGAAGCTTTCTTT
CASSDFRTDPNTEAFF
>.|.|15|TRBV4-3|TRBJ1-1
TGCGCCAGCAGCCCGACCGTGACAGTGAACACTGAAGCTTTCTTT
CASSPTVTVNTEAFF
>.|.|10|TRBV20-1|TRBJ2-7
TGCAGTGCTTCATCAGACGAGCAGTACTTC
CSASSDEQYF
>.|.|14|TRBV23-1|TRBJ2-1
TGCGCCCGAGGGGGACGAACTGCCTACAATGAGCAGTTCTTC
CARGGRTAYNEQFF
>.|.|15|TRBV2|TRBJ1-5
TGTGCCAGCAGTGAAGATTGGCATAGCAATCAGCCCCAGCATTTT
CASSEDWHSNQPQHF
>.|.|14|TRBV27|TRBJ2-3
TGTGCCAGCAGGCCCCAGGTTAGCACAGATACGCAGTATTTT
CASRPQVSTDTQYF
>TRBD2|.|18|TRBV7-9|TRBJ2-1
TGTGCCAGCCAAGCAGGGACCTTAGCGGGGGACCGCTACAATGAGCAGTTCTTC
CASQAGTLAGDRYNEQFF
>TRBD1|.|14|TRBV27|TRBJ2-7
TGTGCCAGCAGCCGGGACAGGGTATCCTACGAGCAGTACTTC
CASSRDRVSYEQYF
>.|.|16|TRBV2|TRBJ1-5
TGTGCCAGCAGTCCTCCGGGACTTTGGGGCAATCAGCCCCAGCATTTT
CASSPPGLWGNQPQHF
>TRBD1|.|14|TRBV6-1|TRBJ1-1
TGTGCCAGCAGGACAGGGGGCCAGAACACTGAAGCTTTCTTT
CASRTGGQNTEAFF
>TRBD1|.|17|TRBV14|TRBJ2-7
TGTGCCAGCAGCCAAGATGGTCGGGGACAGGGGGCCTACGAGCAGTACTTC
CASSQDGRGQGAYEQYF
>TRBD1|.|14|TRBV6-5|TRBJ1-1
TGTGCCAGCACCGCAAGGACAGGGGTGGTCGGGGCTTTCTTT
CASTARTGVVGAFF